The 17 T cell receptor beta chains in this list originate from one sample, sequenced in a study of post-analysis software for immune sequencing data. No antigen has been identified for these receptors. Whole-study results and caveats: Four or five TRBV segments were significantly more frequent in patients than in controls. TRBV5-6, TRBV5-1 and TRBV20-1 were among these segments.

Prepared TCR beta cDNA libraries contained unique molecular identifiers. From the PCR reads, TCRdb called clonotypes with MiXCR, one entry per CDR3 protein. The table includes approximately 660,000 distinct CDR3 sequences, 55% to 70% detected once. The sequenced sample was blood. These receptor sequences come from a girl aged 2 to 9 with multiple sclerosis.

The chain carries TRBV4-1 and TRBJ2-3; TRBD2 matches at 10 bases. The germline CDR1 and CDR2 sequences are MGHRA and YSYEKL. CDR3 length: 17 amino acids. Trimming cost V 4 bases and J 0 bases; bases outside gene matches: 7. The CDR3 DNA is TGCGCCAGCAGCCTCCGGACTAGCGGACAGAGCACAGATACGCAGTATTTT. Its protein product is CASSLRTSGQSTDTQYF.

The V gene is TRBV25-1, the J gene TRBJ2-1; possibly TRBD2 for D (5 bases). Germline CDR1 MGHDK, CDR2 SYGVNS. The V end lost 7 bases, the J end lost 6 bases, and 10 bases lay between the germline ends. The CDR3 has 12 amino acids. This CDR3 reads CASNGLGNEQFF. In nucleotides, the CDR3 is TGTGCCAGCAACGGACTGGGCAATGAGCAGTTCTTC.

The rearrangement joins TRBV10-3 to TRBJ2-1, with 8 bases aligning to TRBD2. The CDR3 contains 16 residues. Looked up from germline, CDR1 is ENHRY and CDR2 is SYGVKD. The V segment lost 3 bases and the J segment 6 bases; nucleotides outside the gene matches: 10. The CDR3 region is CAISEKGGTSANEQFF. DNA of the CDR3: TGTGCCATCAGTGAAAAAGGTGGGACTAGTGCCAATGAGCAGTTCTTC.

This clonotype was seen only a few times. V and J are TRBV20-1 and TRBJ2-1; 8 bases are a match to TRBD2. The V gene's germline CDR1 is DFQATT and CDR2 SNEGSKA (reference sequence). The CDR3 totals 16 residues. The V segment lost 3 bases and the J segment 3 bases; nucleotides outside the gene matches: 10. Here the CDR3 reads CSASSLESGSYNEQFF. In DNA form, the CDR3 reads TGCAGTGCTAGCAGTCTTGAGAGCGGGAGCTACAATGAGCAGTTCTTC.

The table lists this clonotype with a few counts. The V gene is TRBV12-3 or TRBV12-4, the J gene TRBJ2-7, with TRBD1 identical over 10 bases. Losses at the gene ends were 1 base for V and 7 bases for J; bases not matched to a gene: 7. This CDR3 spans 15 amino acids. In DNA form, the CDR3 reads TGTGCCAGCAGTTTAGGTGGACAGGGGGAGAGGGAGCAGTACTTC. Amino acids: CASSLGGQGEREQYF.

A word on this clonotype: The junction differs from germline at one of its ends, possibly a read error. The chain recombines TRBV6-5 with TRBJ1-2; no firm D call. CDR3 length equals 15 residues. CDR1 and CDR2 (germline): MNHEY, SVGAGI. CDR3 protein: CASSDSEGFNYGYTF. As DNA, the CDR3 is TGTGCCAGCAGTGACTCGGAGGGCTTTAACTATGGCTACACCTTC.

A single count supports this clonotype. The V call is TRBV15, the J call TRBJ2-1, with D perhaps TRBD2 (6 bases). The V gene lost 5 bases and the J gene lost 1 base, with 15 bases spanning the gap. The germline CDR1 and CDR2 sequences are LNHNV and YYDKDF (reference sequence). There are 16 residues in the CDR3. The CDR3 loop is CATSPQTSASYNEQFF. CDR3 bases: TGTGCCACCAGCCCACAGACTAGTGCGTCCTACAATGAGCAGTTCTTC. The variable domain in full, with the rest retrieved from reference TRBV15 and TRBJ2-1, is DAMVIQNPRYQVTQFGKPVTLSCSQTLNHNVMYWYQQKSSQAPKLLFHYYDKDFNNEADTPDNFQSRRPNTSFCFLDIRSPGLGDTAMYLCATSPQTSASYNEQFFGPGTRLTVL.

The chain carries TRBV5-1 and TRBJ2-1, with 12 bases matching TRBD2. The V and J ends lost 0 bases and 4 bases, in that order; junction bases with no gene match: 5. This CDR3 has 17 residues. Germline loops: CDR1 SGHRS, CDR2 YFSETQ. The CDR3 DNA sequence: TGCGCCAGCAGCTTGGGACTAGCGGGAGAACGGTACAATGAGCAGTTCTTC. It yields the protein CASSLGLAGERYNEQFF.

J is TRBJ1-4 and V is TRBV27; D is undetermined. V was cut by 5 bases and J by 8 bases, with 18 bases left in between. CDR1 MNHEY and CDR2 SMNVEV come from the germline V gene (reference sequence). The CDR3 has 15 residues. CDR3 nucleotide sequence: TGTGCCAGCAGTGCCCGAGACCCTTTGAGGGAAAAACTGTTTTTT. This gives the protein CASSARDPLREKLFF.

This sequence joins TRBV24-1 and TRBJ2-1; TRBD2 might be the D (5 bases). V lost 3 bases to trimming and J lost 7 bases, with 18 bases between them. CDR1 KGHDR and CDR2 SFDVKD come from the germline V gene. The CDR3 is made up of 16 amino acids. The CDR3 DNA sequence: TGTGCCACCAGTGATCCCTTATCGGGGAATATGAATGAGCAGTTCTTC. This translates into CATSDPLSGNMNEQFF.

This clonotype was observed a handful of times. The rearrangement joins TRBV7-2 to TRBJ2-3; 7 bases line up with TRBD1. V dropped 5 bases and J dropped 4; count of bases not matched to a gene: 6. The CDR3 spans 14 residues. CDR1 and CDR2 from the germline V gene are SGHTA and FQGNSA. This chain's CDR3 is CASSQTGIADTQYF. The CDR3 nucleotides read TGTGCCAGCAGCCAGACAGGGATTGCAGATACGCAGTATTTT.

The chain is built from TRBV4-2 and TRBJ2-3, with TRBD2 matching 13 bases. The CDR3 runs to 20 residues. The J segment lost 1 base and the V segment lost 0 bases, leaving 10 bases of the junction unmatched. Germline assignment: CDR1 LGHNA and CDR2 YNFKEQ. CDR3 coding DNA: TGTGCCAGCAGCCAAGATTCGACTAGCGGGGGGTCTTTGGGCACAGATACGCAGTATTTT. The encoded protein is CASSQDSTSGGSLGTDTQYF.

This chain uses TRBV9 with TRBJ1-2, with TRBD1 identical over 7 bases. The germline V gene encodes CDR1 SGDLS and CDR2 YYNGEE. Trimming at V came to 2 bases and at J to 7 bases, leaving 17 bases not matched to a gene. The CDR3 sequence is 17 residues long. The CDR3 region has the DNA TGTGCCAGCAGCGTTGGCGGGGGGCAGGGGGAACATATTGGCTACACCTTC. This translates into CASSVGGGQGEHIGYTF.

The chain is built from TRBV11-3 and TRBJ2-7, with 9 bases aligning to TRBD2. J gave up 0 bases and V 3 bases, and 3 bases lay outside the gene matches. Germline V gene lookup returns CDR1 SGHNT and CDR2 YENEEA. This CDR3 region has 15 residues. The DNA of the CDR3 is TGTGCCAGCAGCTTCTCTAGCGGGACCTCCTACGAGCAGTACTTC. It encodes CASSFSSGTSYEQYF.

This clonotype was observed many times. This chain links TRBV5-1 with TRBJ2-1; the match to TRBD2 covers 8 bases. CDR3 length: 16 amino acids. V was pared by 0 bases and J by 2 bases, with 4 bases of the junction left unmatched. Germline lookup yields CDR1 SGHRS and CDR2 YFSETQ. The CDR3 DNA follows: TGCGCCAGCAGCTTGGGTGGTAGCGGGACCTACAATGAGCAGTTCTTC. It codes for CASSLGGSGTYNEQFF.

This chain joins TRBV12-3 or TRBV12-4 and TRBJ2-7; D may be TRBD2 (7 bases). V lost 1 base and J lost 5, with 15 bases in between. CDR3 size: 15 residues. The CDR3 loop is CASSLEGGAKNEQYF. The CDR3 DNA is TGTGCCAGCAGTTTAGAGGGGGGGGCGAAAAACGAGCAGTACTTC.

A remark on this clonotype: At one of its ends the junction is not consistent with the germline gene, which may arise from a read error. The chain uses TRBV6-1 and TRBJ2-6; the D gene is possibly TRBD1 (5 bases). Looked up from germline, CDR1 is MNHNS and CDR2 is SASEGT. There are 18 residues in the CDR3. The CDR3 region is CASNKGQPPVSGASVLTF. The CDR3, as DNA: TGTGCCAGCAATAAGGGCCAACCCCCCGTCTCTGGGGCCAGCGTCCTGACTTTC.